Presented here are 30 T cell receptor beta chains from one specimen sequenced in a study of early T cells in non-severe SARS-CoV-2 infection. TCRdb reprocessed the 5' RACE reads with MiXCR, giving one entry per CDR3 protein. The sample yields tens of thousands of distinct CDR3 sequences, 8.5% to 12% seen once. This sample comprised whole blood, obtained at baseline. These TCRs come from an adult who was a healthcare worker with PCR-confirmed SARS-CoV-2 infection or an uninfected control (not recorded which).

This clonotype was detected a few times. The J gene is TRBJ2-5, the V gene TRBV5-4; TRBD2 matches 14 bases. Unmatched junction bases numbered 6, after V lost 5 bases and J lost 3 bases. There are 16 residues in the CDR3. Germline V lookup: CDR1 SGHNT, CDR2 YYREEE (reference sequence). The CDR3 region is CASRTGLAGVEETQYF. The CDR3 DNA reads TGTGCCAGCAGAACGGGACTAGCGGGAGTGGAAGAGACCCAGTACTTC.

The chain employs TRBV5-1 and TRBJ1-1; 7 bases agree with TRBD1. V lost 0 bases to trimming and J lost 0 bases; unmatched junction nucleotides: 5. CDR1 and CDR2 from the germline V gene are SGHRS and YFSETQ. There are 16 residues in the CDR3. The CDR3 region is CASSLVSGGMNTEAFF. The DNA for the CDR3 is TGCGCCAGCAGCTTGGTCTCAGGGGGGATGAACACTGAAGCTTTCTTT.

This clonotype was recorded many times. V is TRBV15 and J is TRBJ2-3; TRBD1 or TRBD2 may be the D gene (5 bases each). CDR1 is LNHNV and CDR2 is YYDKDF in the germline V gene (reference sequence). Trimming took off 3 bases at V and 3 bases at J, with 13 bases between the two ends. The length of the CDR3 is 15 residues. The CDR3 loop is CATSSSGPPTDTQYF. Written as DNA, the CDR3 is TGTGCCACCAGCAGCTCGGGGCCTCCAACAGATACGCAGTATTTT.

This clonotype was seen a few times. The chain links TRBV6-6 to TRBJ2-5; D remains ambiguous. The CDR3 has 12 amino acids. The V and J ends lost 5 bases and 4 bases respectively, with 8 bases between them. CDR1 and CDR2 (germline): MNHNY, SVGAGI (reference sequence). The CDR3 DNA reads TGTGCCAGCAGTGCCCTTCCAGAGACCCAGTACTTC. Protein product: CASSALPETQYF.

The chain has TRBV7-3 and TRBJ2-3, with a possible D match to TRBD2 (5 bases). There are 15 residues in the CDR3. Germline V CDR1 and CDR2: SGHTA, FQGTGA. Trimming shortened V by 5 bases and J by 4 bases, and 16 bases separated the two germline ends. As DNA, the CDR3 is TGTGCCAGCAGCACCAAGGGAGCAGTCGCAGATACGCAGTATTTT. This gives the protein CASSTKGAVADTQYF. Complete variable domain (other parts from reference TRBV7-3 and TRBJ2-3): GAGVSQTPSNKVTEKGKYVELRCDPISGHTALYWYRQSLGQGPEFLIYFQGTGAADDSGLPNDRFFAVRPEGSVSTLKIQRTERGDSAVYLCASSTKGAVADTQYFGPGTRLTVL.

The CDR3 is CSARVGRVGEAFF. The CDR3 nucleotides read TGCAGTGCTAGAGTGGGCAGGGTTGGTGAAGCTTTCTTT. This chain joins TRBV20-1 and TRBJ1-1; possible D gene TRBD1, 5 bases. Germline V gives CDR1 DFQATT, CDR2 SNEGSKA (reference sequence). The CDR3 loop spans 13 amino acids. Trimming stripped 1 base from V and 7 bases from J, with 13 bases between.

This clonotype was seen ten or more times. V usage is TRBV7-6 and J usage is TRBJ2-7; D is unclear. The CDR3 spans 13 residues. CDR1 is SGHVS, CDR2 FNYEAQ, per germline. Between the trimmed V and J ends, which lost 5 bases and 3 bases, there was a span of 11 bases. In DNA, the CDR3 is TGTGCCAGCAGCCGCGACCTCCGCTACGAGCAGTACTTC. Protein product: CASSRDLRYEQYF.

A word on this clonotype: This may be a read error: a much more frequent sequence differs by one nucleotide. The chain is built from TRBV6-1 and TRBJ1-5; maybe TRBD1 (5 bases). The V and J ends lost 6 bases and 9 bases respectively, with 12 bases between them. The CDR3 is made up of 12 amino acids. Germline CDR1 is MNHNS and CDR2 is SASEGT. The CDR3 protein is CASSGEGWPQHF. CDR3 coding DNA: TGTGCCAGCAGCGGAGAGGGGTGGCCCCAGCATTTT.

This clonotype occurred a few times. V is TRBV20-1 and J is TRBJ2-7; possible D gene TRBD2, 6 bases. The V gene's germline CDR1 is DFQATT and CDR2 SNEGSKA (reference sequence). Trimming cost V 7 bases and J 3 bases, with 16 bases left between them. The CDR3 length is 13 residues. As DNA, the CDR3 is TGCAGTGGTGAGACTAGACGAAACTACGAGCAGTACTTC. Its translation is CSGETRRNYEQYF.

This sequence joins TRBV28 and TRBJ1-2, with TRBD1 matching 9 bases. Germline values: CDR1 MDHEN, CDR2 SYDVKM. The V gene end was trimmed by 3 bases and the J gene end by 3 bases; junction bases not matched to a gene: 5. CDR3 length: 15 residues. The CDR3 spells CASSFGTGRDYGYTF. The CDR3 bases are TGTGCCAGCAGTTTTGGGACAGGGAGAGACTATGGCTACACCTTC.

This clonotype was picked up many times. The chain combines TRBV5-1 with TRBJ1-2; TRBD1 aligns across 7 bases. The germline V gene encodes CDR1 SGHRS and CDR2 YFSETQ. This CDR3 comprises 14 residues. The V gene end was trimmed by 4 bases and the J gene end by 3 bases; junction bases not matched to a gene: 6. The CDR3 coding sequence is TGCGCCAGCAGCAGGGAGGGACAGCACTATGGCTACACCTTC. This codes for CASSREGQHYGYTF.

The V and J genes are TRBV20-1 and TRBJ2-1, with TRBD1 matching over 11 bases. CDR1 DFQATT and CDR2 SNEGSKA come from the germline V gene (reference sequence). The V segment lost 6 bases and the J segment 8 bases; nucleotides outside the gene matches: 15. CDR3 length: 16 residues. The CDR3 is CSALVEDRGRRDEQFF. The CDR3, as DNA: TGCAGTGCCTTGGTAGAGGACAGGGGGCGAAGGGATGAGCAGTTCTTC.

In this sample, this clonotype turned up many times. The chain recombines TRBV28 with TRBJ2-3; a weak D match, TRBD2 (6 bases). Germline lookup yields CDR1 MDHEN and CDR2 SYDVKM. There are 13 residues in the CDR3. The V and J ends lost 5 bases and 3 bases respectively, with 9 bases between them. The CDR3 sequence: CASSHGGTDTQYF. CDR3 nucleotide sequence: TGTGCCAGCAGTCACGGGGGTACAGATACGCAGTATTTT. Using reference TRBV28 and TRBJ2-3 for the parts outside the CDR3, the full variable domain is DVKVTQSSRYLVKRTGEKVFLECVQDMDHENMFWYRQDPGLGLRLIYFSYDVKMKEKGDIPEGYSVSREKKERFSLILESASTNQTSMYLCASSHGGTDTQYFGPGTRLTVL.

The CDR3 is CASSLVPAGYNEQFF. CDR3 DNA: TGTGCCAGCAGCTTAGTTCCAGCGGGATACAATGAGCAGTTCTTC. The chain combines TRBV7-6 with TRBJ2-1, with TRBD2 identical over 7 bases. V was pared by 1 base and J by 4 bases, with 4 bases of the junction left unmatched. The CDR3 loop spans 15 amino acids. Germline V gives CDR1 SGHVS, CDR2 FNYEAQ.

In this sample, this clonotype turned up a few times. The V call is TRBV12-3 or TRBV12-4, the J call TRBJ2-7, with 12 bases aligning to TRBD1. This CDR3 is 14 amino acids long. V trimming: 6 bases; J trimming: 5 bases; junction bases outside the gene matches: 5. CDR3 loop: CASSKGQGADEQYF. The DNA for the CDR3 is TGTGCCAGCAGCAAGGGACAGGGGGCGGACGAGCAGTACTTC.

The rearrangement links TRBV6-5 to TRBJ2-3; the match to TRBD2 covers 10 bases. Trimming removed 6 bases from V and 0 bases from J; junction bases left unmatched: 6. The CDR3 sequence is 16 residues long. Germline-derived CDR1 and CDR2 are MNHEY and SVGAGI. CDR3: CASSRSGGVSTDTQYF. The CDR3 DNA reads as TGTGCCAGCAGCCGCAGCGGGGGGGTCAGCACAGATACGCAGTATTTT.

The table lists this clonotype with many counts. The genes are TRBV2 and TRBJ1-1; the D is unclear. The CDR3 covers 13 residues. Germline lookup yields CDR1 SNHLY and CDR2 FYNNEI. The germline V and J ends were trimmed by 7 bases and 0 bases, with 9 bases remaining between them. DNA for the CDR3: TGTGCCAGCATCAGCCCCATGAACACTGAAGCTTTCTTT. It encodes CASISPMNTEAFF.

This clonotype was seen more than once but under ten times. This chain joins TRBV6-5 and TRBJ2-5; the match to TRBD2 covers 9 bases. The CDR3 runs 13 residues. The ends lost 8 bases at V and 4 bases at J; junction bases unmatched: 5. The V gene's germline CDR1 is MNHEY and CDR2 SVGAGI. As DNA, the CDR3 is TGTGCCAGCCGGGCGGGAGGGAGAGAGACCCAGTACTTC. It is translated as CASRAGGRETQYF.

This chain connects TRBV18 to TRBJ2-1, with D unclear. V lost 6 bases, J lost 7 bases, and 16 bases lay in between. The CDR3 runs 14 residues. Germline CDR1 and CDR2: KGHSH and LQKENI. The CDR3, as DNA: TGTGCCAGCTCCACAGCCGGCGTTACGAATGAGCAGTTCTTC. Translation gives CASSTAGVTNEQFF.

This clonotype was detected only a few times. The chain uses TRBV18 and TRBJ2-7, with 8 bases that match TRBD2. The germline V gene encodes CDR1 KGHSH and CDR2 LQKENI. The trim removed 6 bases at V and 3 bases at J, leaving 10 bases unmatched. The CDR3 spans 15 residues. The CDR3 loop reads CASSYSGNLNYEQYF. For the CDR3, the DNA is TGTGCCAGCTCGTATAGCGGGAACCTAAACTACGAGCAGTACTTC. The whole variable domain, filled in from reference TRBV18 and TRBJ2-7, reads NAGVMQNPRHLVRRRGQEARLRCSPMKGHSHVYWYRQLPEEGLKFMVYLQKENIIDESGMPKERFSAEFPKEGPSILRIQQVVRGDSAAYFCASSYSGNLNYEQYFGPGTRLTVT.

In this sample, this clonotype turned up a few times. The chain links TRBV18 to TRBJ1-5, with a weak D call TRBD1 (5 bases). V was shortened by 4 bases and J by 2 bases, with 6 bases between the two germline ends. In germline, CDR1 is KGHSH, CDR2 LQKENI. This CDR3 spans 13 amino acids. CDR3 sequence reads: CASSQGRNQPQHF. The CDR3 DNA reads TGTGCCAGCTCACAGGGGCGCAATCAGCCCCAGCATTTT.

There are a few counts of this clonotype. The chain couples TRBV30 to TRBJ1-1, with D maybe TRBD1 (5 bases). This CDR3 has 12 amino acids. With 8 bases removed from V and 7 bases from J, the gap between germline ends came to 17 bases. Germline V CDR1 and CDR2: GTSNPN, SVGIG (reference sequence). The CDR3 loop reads CAGSGGVGEAFF. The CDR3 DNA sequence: TGTGCCGGTTCCGGGGGAGTGGGTGAAGCTTTCTTT.

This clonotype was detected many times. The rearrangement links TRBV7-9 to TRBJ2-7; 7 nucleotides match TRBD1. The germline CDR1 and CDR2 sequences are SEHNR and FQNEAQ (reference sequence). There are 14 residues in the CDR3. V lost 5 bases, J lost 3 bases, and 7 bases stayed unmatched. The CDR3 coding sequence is TGTGCCAGCAGCCCTCGGGACAGCCACTACGAGCAGTACTTC. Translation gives CASSPRDSHYEQYF.

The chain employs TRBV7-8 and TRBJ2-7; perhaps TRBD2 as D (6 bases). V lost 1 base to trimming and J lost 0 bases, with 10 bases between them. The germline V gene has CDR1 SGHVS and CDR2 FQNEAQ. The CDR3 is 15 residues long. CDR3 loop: CASSLVGGSSYEQYF. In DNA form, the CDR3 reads TGTGCCAGCAGCTTAGTTGGGGGGAGCTCCTACGAGCAGTACTTC.

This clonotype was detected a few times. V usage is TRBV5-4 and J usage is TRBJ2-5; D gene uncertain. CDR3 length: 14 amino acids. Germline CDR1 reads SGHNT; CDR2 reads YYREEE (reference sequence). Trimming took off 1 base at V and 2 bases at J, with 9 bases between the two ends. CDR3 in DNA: TGTGCCAGCAGCTTGTATTCCGGTCAAGAGACCCAGTACTTC. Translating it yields CASSLYSGQETQYF.

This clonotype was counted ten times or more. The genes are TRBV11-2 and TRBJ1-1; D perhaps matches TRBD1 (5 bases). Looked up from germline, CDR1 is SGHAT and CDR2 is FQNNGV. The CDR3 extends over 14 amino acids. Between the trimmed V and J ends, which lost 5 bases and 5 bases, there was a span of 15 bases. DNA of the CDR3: TGTGCCAGCAGCCTGACAGCCCCGGGAACTGAAGCTTTCTTT. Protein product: CASSLTAPGTEAFF.

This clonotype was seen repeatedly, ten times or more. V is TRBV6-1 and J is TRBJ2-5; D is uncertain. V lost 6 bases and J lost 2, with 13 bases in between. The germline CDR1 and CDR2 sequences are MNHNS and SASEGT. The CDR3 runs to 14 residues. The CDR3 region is CASSLAAIQETQYF. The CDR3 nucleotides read TGTGCCAGCAGCCTGGCGGCTATTCAAGAGACCCAGTACTTC.

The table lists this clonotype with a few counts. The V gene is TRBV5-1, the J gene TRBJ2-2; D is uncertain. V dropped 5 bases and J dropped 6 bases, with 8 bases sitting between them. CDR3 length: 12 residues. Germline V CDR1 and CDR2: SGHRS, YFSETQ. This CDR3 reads CASSVDAGELFF. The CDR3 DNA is TGCGCCAGCAGTGTCGACGCCGGGGAGCTGTTTTTT.

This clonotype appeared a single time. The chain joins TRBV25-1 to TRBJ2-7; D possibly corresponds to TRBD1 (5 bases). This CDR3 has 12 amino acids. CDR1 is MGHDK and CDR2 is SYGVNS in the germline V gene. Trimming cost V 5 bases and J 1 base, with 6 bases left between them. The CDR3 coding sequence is TGTGCCAGCAGTACAGGTTCCTACGAGCAGTACTTC. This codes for CASSTGSYEQYF.

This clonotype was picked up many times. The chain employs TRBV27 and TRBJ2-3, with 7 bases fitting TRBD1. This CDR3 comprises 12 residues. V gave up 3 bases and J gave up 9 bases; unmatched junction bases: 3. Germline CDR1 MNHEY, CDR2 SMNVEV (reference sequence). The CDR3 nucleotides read TGTGCCAGCAGTTTCACGGGACAGACGCAGTATTTT. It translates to CASSFTGQTQYF.